Below are 19 T cell receptor beta chains sequenced from a single sample in a study of shared T cell receptors in the human thymus. Assay: immunoSEQ multiplex PCR; the TCRdb copy retains only in-frame clones and omits some. The sample contains hundreds of thousands of clones, roughly 88% of which appear only once. This sample also appeared in a second study, on human thymus T cells.

Material: thymocytes. These receptors originate from a boy in the first two years of life with a congenital heart defect.

CDR3 coding DNA: TGCGCCAGCAGCCAAGTACGGGAATGCTCCTACAATGAGCAGTTCTTC. Translation: CASSQVRECSYNEQFF. V is TRBV4-3 and J is TRBJ2-1; tentative D call: TRBD2 (5 bases). CDR1 and CDR2 from the germline V gene are LGHNA and YSLEER. The CDR3 consists of 16 residues. Trimming took off 1 base at V and 0 bases at J, with 10 bases between the two ends.

This clone was recorded a few times. This sequence joins TRBV7-4 and TRBJ2-5, with 8 bases aligning to TRBD2. The CDR3 length is 15 residues. The germline CDR1 and CDR2 sequences are SGHVT and SQSDAQ. Trimming at V came to 5 bases and at J to 5 bases, leaving 10 bases not matched to a gene. The CDR3 loop reads CASSPGGVGKETQYF. As DNA, the CDR3 is TGTGCCAGCAGCCCCGGGGGGGTGGGTAAGGAGACCCAGTACTTC.

The chain combines TRBV6-1 with TRBJ2-3, with a weak D call TRBD1 (6 bases). Germline V lookup: CDR1 MNHNS, CDR2 SASEGT. The CDR3 covers 17 residues. The V gene lost 3 bases and the J gene lost 8 bases, with 24 bases spanning the gap. The CDR3 is CASSDFREGRGLGTQYF. In nucleotides, the CDR3 is TGTGCCAGCAGTGATTTTCGAGAGGGCAGGGGTCTTGGTACGCAGTATTTT.

The rearrangement uses TRBV6-5 and TRBJ2-5; 7 bases match TRBD1. Germline V gene lookup returns CDR1 MNHEY and CDR2 SVGAGI. CDR3 size: 15 residues. The junction had 9 bases not matched to a gene; V was cut back by 4 bases and J by 4 bases. The CDR3 DNA is TGTGCCAGCAGTTCCCTAGACAGGGACGGAGAGACCCAGTACTTC. It yields the protein CASSSLDRDGETQYF.

This clone showed up just once. V is TRBV6-1 and J is TRBJ2-2, with TRBD2 as a possible D gene (6 bases). This CDR3 contains 14 residues. V was cut by 4 bases and J by 6 bases, with 12 bases left in between. Per germline, CDR1 MNHNS and CDR2 SASEGT. The CDR3 reads CASSAGGQAGELFF. CDR3 sequence (DNA): TGTGCCAGCAGTGCCGGAGGGCAGGCCGGGGAGCTGTTTTTT.

The chain has TRBV10-2 and TRBJ2-5, with 8 nucleotides matching TRBD2. The J call could be wrong; TRBJ2-7 is a better fit for the DNA end. The CDR3 length is 15 residues. CDR1 and CDR2 from the germline V gene are WSHSY and SAAADI. The CDR3 sequence is CASSDPGTSPYEQYF. The CDR3 DNA is TGCGCCAGCAGCGACCCCGGGACTAGTCCCTACGAGCAGTACTTC.

This chain uses TRBV11-3 with TRBJ2-3, with TRBD2 identical over 14 bases. CDR1 SGHNT and CDR2 YENEEA come from the germline V gene. The CDR3 is 16 amino acids. The V and J ends lost 4 bases and 5 bases, in that order; junction bases with no gene match: 5. The CDR3 here is CASSSGLAGAEDTQYF. In DNA, the CDR3 is TGTGCCAGCAGCTCGGGACTAGCGGGAGCTGAAGATACGCAGTATTTT.

This chain uses TRBV11-2 with TRBJ1-2; TRBD1 matches 9 bases. J was trimmed by 6 bases and V by 5 bases; bases with no gene match: 10. Germline CDR1 SGHAT, CDR2 FQNNGV. This CDR3 is 15 amino acids long. The CDR3: CASSTPGQGADGYTF. CDR3 bases: TGTGCCAGCAGCACCCCGGGACAGGGAGCGGATGGCTACACCTTC.

The genes are TRBV15 and TRBJ2-7; TRBD2 matches at 10 bases. Per germline, CDR1 LNHNV and CDR2 YYDKDF (reference sequence). The CDR3 sequence is 17 residues long. The trim removed 0 bases at V and 8 bases at J, leaving 13 bases unmatched. The CDR3 DNA follows: TGTGCCACCAGCAGAGATCCCCCGCTAGCGGGAGATCTAAAGCAGTACTTC. Its protein is CATSRDPPLAGDLKQYF.

The chain uses TRBV7-8 and TRBJ1-1, with 8 bases aligning to TRBD1. Trimming took 2 bases from V and 4 from J; bases not matched to a gene: 12. This CDR3 is 17 amino acids long. In germline, CDR1 is SGHVS, CDR2 FQNEAQ. CDR3 in DNA: TGTGCCAGCAGCTTAAAAGGCTCAGGACAGGGAGGCACTGAAGCTTTCTTT. Its translation: CASSLKGSGQGGTEAFF.

The chain employs TRBV4-3 and TRBJ2-2, with 13 bases that match TRBD2. The CDR3 runs 20 residues. V lost 0 bases and J lost 4; bases outside the gene matches: 11. CDR1 LGHNA and CDR2 YSLEER come from the germline V gene. This chain's CDR3 is CASSQDRGTSGIRGTGELFF. The CDR3 bases are TGCGCCAGCAGCCAAGATCGAGGGACTAGCGGGATTAGGGGCACCGGGGAGCTGTTTTTT.

The chain couples TRBV19 to TRBJ2-7; 9 bases are shared with TRBD1. This CDR3 is built from 17 residues. Trimming removed 6 bases from V and 5 bases from J; junction bases left unmatched: 17. Germline V lookup: CDR1 LNHDA, CDR2 SQIVND (reference sequence). As DNA, the CDR3 is TGTGCCAGTAGCCCTCTTCCGACCCGGGACAGGGAAGACGAGCAGTACTTC. Translated, it gives CASSPLPTRDREDEQYF.

This chain links TRBV6-1 with TRBJ1-2; TRBD1 is a possible D gene (5 bases). V was clipped by 6 bases and J by 4 bases, with 12 bases between them. The CDR3 runs to 13 residues. CDR1 and CDR2 (germline): MNHNS, SASEGT. CDR3 loop: CASRSSQGYGYTF. CDR3 nucleotides: TGTGCCAGCAGATCGTCCCAGGGCTATGGCTACACCTTC.

The CDR3 coding sequence is TGTGCCATCGATATTAGGGGACAGGGCGCCTACTACGAGCAGTACTTC. Protein: CAIDIRGQGAYYEQYF. This chain joins TRBV5-8 and TRBJ2-7; 9 bases map to TRBD1. The CDR3 is made up of 16 amino acids. From germline, CDR1 is SGHTS and CDR2 YDEGEE. V lost 9 bases, J lost 3 bases, and 16 bases stayed unmatched. Full variable domain (rest looked up from reference TRBV5-8 and TRBJ2-7): EAGVTQSPTHLIKTRGQQATLRCSPISGHTSVYWYQQALGLGLQFLLWYDEGEERNRGNFPPRFSGRQFPNYSSELNVNALELEDSALYLCAIDIRGQGAYYEQYFGPGTRLTVT.

The rearrangement joins TRBV4-2 to TRBJ2-7, with TRBD2 identical over 10 bases. After removal of 3 bases from V and 0 bases from J, the junction contained 11 bases not matched to a gene. CDR3 size: 18 residues. Germline lookup yields CDR1 LGHNA and CDR2 YNFKEQ. Here the CDR3 reads CASSHRQREGPLSYEQYF. The CDR3 DNA sequence: TGTGCCAGCAGCCACCGCCAGCGGGAGGGCCCACTCTCCTACGAGCAGTACTTC.

The chain couples TRBV19 to TRBJ1-5; TRBD1 matches 11 bases. The ends lost 6 bases at V and 6 bases at J; junction bases unmatched: 13. CDR3 length: 17 residues. Per the germline V gene, CDR1 is LNHDA and CDR2 is SQIVND (reference sequence). Here the CDR3 reads CASSPPPGTGGSQPQHF. The CDR3 bases are TGTGCCAGTAGCCCCCCCCCGGGGACAGGGGGAAGTCAGCCCCAGCATTTT.

The chain is built from TRBV10-1 and TRBJ2-1; no reliable D call. Trimming removed 3 bases at V and 3 bases at J, with 12 bases between. Per germline, CDR1 WNHNN and CDR2 SYGVQD (reference sequence). This CDR3 comprises 15 residues. Here the CDR3 reads CASSDGAENYNEQFF. CDR3 DNA: TGCGCCAGCAGTGACGGCGCGGAGAACTACAATGAGCAGTTCTTC.

The chain recombines TRBV19 with TRBJ1-1; TRBD1 might be the D (6 bases). Germline assignment: CDR1 LNHDA and CDR2 SQIVND (reference sequence). The germline V and J ends were trimmed by 11 bases and 1 base, with 17 bases remaining between them. The CDR3 loop spans 14 amino acids. Here the CDR3 DNA reads TGTGCCTCATGCCCCGGACAGCCGAACACTGAAGCTTTCTTT. Residues: CASCPGQPNTEAFF.

V and J are TRBV7-9 and TRBJ2-1; D gene uncertain. Germline V gene sequence: CDR1 SEHNR, CDR2 FQNEAQ (reference sequence). CDR3 length: 13 amino acids. Trimming took 1 base from V and 9 from J, leaving 10 bases between them. CDR3 DNA: TGTGCCAGCAGCTTAGTTTCTATCCGTGAGCAGTTCTTC. Amino acids: CASSLVSIREQFF.